One T cell receptor (beta chain) is described in this entry. These data come from a study of shared clonotypes between healthy human individuals. In germline, CDR1 is SGHRS, CDR2 YFSETQ. V dropped 0 bases and J dropped 7; count of bases not matched to a gene: 9. This CDR3 region has 16 residues. Using immunoSEQ multiplex PCR, the repertoire was profiled, and TCRdb retains in-frame clones only, with some absent. The table records approximately 470,000 clones, approximately 78% of them present only once. J is TRBJ1-2 and V is TRBV5-1; 10 bases map to TRBD1. Sequenced sample: PBMCs. This sequence originates from a middle-aged woman in good health. Some clones in this sample may be carry-over from other donors' samples. The CDR3 DNA follows: TGCGCCAGCAGCTTGGGGTCTGGACAGGGGGTTGGTGGCTACACCTTC. It codes for CASSLGSGQGVGGYTF.